This passage covers 23 T cell receptor beta chains from one sample sequenced in a study of blood T cells in healthy people across ages. A sample-barcoded 5' primer and a J-beta primer mix were used in a second PCR of roughly 7 to 12 cycles. TCRdb re-called the 5' RACE reads through MiXCR, storing one row per CDR3 protein. The sample has approximately 800,000 distinct CDR3 sequences; roughly 50% are singletons. Input material: blood. These receptors came from a man in his forties or fifties in good health.

The V and J genes are TRBV13 and TRBJ1-2; TRBD1 might be the D (5 bases). CDR1 and CDR2 (germline): PRHDT, FYEKMQ (reference sequence). The CDR3 has 16 residues. V was shortened by 1 base and J by 0 bases, with 12 bases between the two germline ends. In DNA, the CDR3 is TGTGCCAGCAGCTTAGTAAGGGGTCGCGCTAACTATGGCTACACCTTC. Translated: CASSLVRGRANYGYTF.

The V and J genes are TRBV6-6 and TRBJ1-2, with D perhaps matching TRBD1 (5 bases). Trimming took 3 bases from V and 4 from J, leaving 18 bases between them. The CDR3 loop spans 16 amino acids. Germline CDR1 is MNHNY and CDR2 is SVGAGI (reference sequence). The CDR3 region has the DNA TGTGCCAGCAGTTATAAAGAGGGGACCGTCGTCTATGGCTACACCTTC. Translation: CASSYKEGTVVYGYTF.

The V call is TRBV11-1, the J call TRBJ2-1; D call uncertain. The J call may be mistaken, given a closer DNA end match to TRBJ2-7. There are 15 residues in the CDR3. From germline, CDR1 is SGHAT and CDR2 FQDESV (reference sequence). Here the CDR3 reads CASSSSLSSYNEQYF. DNA for the CDR3: TGTGCCAGCAGCTCATCACTAAGCTCCTACAATGAGCAGTACTTC.

The gene calls are TRBV13 and TRBJ2-3, with D perhaps TRBD1 (5 bases). With 5 bases removed from V and 1 base from J, the gap between germline ends came to 19 bases. CDR1 is PRHDT, CDR2 FYEKMQ, per germline (reference sequence). The CDR3 is 17 residues long. CDR3 DNA: TGTGCCAGCAGCCTCGCGAGAACGACAGACCGCACAGATACGCAGTATTTT. Amino acid sequence: CASSLARTTDRTDTQYF.

V usage is TRBV28 and J usage is TRBJ2-5; D uncertain. The J call may be faulty, since TRBJ2-7 better matches the DNA end. This CDR3 is built from 16 residues. CDR1 is MDHEN, CDR2 SYDVKM, per germline. The CDR3 nucleotides are TGTGCCAGCAGCGGAACGGCGAGTATCGTTTCGTACGAGCAGTACTTC. This codes for CASSGTASIVSYEQYF.

This clonotype was counted a single time. The chain is built from TRBV7-9 and TRBJ1-1; D is ambiguous. V shed 7 bases and J shed 4 bases, with 16 bases lying between them. In germline, CDR1 is SEHNR, CDR2 FQNEAQ (reference sequence). This CDR3 comprises 14 residues. The CDR3 DNA follows: TGTGCCAGCACCACTTATACAGCGCCCACTGAAGCTTTCTTT. Translated: CASTTYTAPTEAFF.

The V gene is TRBV28, the J gene TRBJ2-7, with a tentative D call TRBD2 (5 bases). Trimming took off 6 bases at V and 6 bases at J, with 12 bases between the two ends. There are 12 residues in the CDR3. Germline assignment: CDR1 MDHEN and CDR2 SYDVKM. The CDR3 DNA follows: TGTGCCAGCAGCGACTGGGCGGGCGAGCAGTACTTC. It is translated as CASSDWAGEQYF.

This clonotype came up a few times. The chain links TRBV3-1 to TRBJ2-7, with 11 bases fitting TRBD2. CDR3 length equals 16 residues. V was clipped by 3 bases and J by 4 bases; unmatched bases: 8. CDR1 is LGHDT and CDR2 is YNNKEL in the germline V gene (reference sequence). The CDR3 sequence: CASSQSTSGRLYEQYF. The DNA for the CDR3 is TGTGCCAGCAGCCAGAGTACTAGCGGGAGATTATACGAGCAGTACTTC.

This clonotype was detected a few times. This chain joins TRBV28 and TRBJ1-2; the D gene is possibly TRBD1 (6 bases). This CDR3 is 13 amino acids long. The V and J ends lost 4 bases and 8 bases respectively, with 14 bases between them. Germline lookup yields CDR1 MDHEN and CDR2 SYDVKM. The CDR3 DNA reads as TGTGCCAGCAGTTACAGGGAGAGGCGGGGCTACACCTTC. Its translation: CASSYRERRGYTF.

This clonotype was seen more than once but under ten times. The chain has TRBV21-1 and TRBJ2-5; no check of the table's D call, TRBD1, against the DNA was made. TRBV21-1 is marked as a pseudogene. CDR3 length: 20 residues. CDR3 residues: CASSKGRSPEKTGKGETQYF. The CDR3 region has the DNA TGTGCCAGCAGCAAAGGCCGATCCCCCGAGAAGACAGGGAAAGGGGAGACCCAGTACTTC.

The gene calls are TRBV6-2 or TRBV6-3 and TRBJ1-1; 7 bases are shared with TRBD1. CDR3 length: 11 amino acids. Trimming took 5 bases from V and 8 from J; bases not matched to a gene: 2. The germline CDR1 and CDR2 sequences are MNHEY and SVGEGT. CDR3 in DNA: TGTGCCAGCAGTACGACAGGGGAAGCTTTCTTT. Translation gives CASSTTGEAFF.

The chain employs TRBV2 and TRBJ1-2, with a tentative D call TRBD1 (6 bases). Germline CDR1 and CDR2: SNHLY and FYNNEI. The CDR3 covers 14 residues. V lost 3 bases to trimming and J lost 2 bases, with 10 bases between them. The CDR3 DNA follows: TGTGCCAGCAGTGACCCGGACAGAAACTATGGCTACACCTTC. Its protein product is CASSDPDRNYGYTF.

This clonotype was detected only a few times. The rearrangement joins TRBV6-6 to TRBJ2-7, with D possibly being TRBD2 (7 bases). This CDR3 is 15 amino acids long. The V gene lost 6 bases and the J gene lost 0 bases, with 15 bases spanning the gap. Germline lookup yields CDR1 MNHNY and CDR2 SVGAGI (reference sequence). The CDR3 sequence is CASRAGAGDSYEQYF. In DNA form, the CDR3 reads TGTGCCAGCAGGGCGGGGGCGGGAGACTCCTACGAGCAGTACTTC.

Regarding this clonotype: A junction end diverges from the germline sequence, so it may reflect a read error. The chain recombines TRBV5-1 with TRBJ2-7, with D possibly TRBD2 on 5 matching bases. The CDR3 has 12 residues. Germline V gives CDR1 SGHRS, CDR2 YFSETQ. The CDR3 region has the DNA TGTGCCAGCAGCTTAGAGGGTAACGAGCAGTACTTC. Protein: CASSLEGNEQYF.

The rearrangement uses TRBV5-1 and TRBJ2-3; D could derive from TRBD1 or TRBD2 (5 bases each). CDR1 is SGHRS, CDR2 YFSETQ, per germline. The CDR3 consists of 15 residues. Trimming took off 4 bases at V and 2 bases at J, with 14 bases between the two ends. CDR3 nucleotide sequence: TGCGCCAGCAGCCCGGACGAGGGGACCACAGATACGCAGTATTTT. Its protein is CASSPDEGTTDTQYF.

The CDR3 loop reads CASIIDPLAETQYF. As DNA, the CDR3 is TGTGCCAGCATCATCGACCCACTGGCGGAGACCCAGTACTTC. J is TRBJ2-4 and V is TRBV2, with D unclear. Judging by the DNA end, TRBJ2-5 fits better; the J call may be wrong. This CDR3 is 14 amino acids long. Germline CDR1 is SNHLY and CDR2 is FYNNEI.

A word on this clonotype: It may be a read error: a sequence one base away is much more abundant. The V gene is TRBV29-1, the J gene TRBJ1-1; tentative D call: TRBD1 (6 bases). The CDR3 is 13 residues long. Germline values: CDR1 SQVTM, CDR2 ANQGSEA. V lost 3 bases and J lost 10, with 18 bases in between. CDR3 DNA: TGCAGCGTTGAGGAGGGGGAGCGGAGTCGAGCTTTCTTT. Protein product: CSVEEGERSRAFF.

This clonotype was observed a handful of times. V usage is TRBV16 and J usage is TRBJ2-5; D gene unclear. CDR3 length: 14 amino acids. Germline-derived CDR1 and CDR2 are KGHSY and FQNENV. With 2 bases removed from V and 1 base from J, the gap between germline ends came to 8 bases. The CDR3 loop reads CASSQARSQETQYF. The CDR3 DNA sequence: TGTGCCAGCAGCCAAGCCCGGAGCCAAGAGACCCAGTACTTC.

The chain recombines TRBV12-3 or TRBV12-4 with TRBJ1-4, with a tentative D call TRBD1 (6 bases). V lost 5 bases to trimming and J lost 7 bases, with 32 bases between them. The CDR3 runs to 20 residues. CDR3 loop: CASSGRLRETGGHRGEKLFF. The CDR3 DNA reads as TGTGCCAGCAGTGGAAGACTTAGGGAGACAGGCGGGCATCGTGGTGAAAAACTGTTTTTT.

The V call is TRBV7-3, the J call TRBJ2-3; no reliable D call. The CDR3 contains 12 residues. Trimming left V 2 bases short and J 11 bases short, with 11 bases between. CDR1 SGHTA and CDR2 FQGTGA come from the germline V gene. The CDR3 DNA is TGTGCCAGCAGCTTAGAGCTAGGTGGGCAGTATTTT. The encoded protein is CASSLELGGQYF.

This clonotype showed up just a few times. The chain has TRBV6-5 and TRBJ2-3; D tentatively fits TRBD1 or TRBD2 (6 bases each). V lost 8 bases and J lost 6, with 18 bases in between. There are 14 residues in the CDR3. Germline V CDR1 and CDR2: MNHEY, SVGAGI. The CDR3: CASWGPQLADTQYF. CDR3 bases: TGTGCCAGCTGGGGGCCTCAACTAGCTGATACGCAGTATTTT.

CDR3 sequence reads: CASSLNSAGTQYF. The DNA of the CDR3 is TGTGCCAGCAGTTTAAACAGTGCAGGGACCCAGTACTTC. V usage is TRBV12-3 or TRBV12-4 and J usage is TRBJ2-5; unclear D gene. This CDR3 is 13 amino acids long. V shed 2 bases and J shed 7 bases, with 11 bases lying between them.

This clonotype was seen only a few times. The V and J genes are TRBV7-2 and TRBJ2-1, with a tentative D call TRBD1 (5 bases). The V gene's germline CDR1 is SGHTA and CDR2 FQGNSA. V lost 5 bases and J 12 bases, leaving 14 bases between the germline ends. This CDR3 contains 12 residues. In nucleotides, the CDR3 is TGTGCCAGCAGCAGTACAGGTTACGGGCAGTTCTTC. It specifies CASSSTGYGQFF.